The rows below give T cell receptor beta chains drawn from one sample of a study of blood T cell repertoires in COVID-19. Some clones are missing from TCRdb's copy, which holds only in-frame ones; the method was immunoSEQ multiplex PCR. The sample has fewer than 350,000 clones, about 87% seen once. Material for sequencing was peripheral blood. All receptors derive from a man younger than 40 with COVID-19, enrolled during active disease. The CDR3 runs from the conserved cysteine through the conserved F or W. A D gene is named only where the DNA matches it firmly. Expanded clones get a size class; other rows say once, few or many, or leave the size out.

cdr3_nt: TGTGCCAGCAGCTTAATTACAGGGTACCAAGAGACCCAGTACTTC
cdr3_aa: CASSLITGYQETQYF
j_call: TRBJ2-5
d_call: NA
clone_size: NA
v_call: TRBV7-2

cdr3_nt: TGTGCCAGCACCGCTCGGTCTACGCAGTATTTT
cdr3_aa: CASTARSTQYF
j_call: TRBJ2-3
d_call: NA
clone_size: NA
v_call: TRBV7-9

cdr3_nt: TGCGCCAGCAGTGTCGCAGGGGGGGATACGCAGTATTTT
cdr3_aa: CASSVAGGDTQYF
j_call: TRBJ2-3
d_call: NA
clone_size: NA
v_call: TRBV10-2

cdr3_nt: TGTGCCATCAGTGATAAGGCAGGGCAACCGGGGGGAAGCAATCAGCCCCAGCATTTT
cdr3_aa: CAISDKAGQPGGSNQPQHF
j_call: TRBJ1-5
d_call: NA
clone_size: NA
v_call: TRBV10-3

cdr3_nt: TGTGCCAGCAGTTCGGGACAGGGGCTTCAAGAGACCCAGTACTTC
cdr3_aa: CASSSGQGLQETQYF
j_call: TRBJ2-5
d_call: TRBD1
clone_size: once
v_call: TRBV27

cdr3_nt: TGTGCCACCAGTGCCTCAGGGGGCCCGGAGACCCAGTACTTC
cdr3_aa: CATSASGGPETQYF
j_call: TRBJ2-5
d_call: TRBD1
clone_size: NA
v_call: TRBV24-1

cdr3_nt: TGTGCCAGCTCACCACCGGGGGGGACGAACACTGAAGCTTTCTTT
cdr3_aa: CASSPPGGTNTEAFF
j_call: TRBJ1-1
d_call: NA
clone_size: NA
v_call: TRBV18

cdr3_nt: TGCGCCAGCAGCTTGGGACAGGGTCCCTACAATGAGCAGTTCTTC
cdr3_aa: CASSLGQGPYNEQFF
j_call: TRBJ2-1
d_call: TRBD1
clone_size: NA
v_call: TRBV5-1

cdr3_nt: TGTGCCAGCAGCCCCGCGGGACTGATCTCCTACGAGCAGTACTTC
cdr3_aa: CASSPAGLISYEQYF
j_call: TRBJ2-7
d_call: NA
clone_size: NA
v_call: TRBV7-9

cdr3_nt: TGCAGCGTTGCTAGGACAGGCACAGATACGCAGTATTTT
cdr3_aa: CSVARTGTDTQYF
j_call: TRBJ2-3
d_call: NA
clone_size: NA
v_call: TRBV29-1

cdr3_nt: TGTGCCAGCTCACCCCTCCGGGACAGGGTACGCGAGCAGTACTTC
cdr3_aa: CASSPLRDRVREQYF
j_call: TRBJ2-7
d_call: TRBD1
clone_size: NA
v_call: TRBV18

cdr3_nt: TGTGCCAGCAGTTACTCAGCCAGGGGGAGAGGGGAGACCCAGTACTTC
cdr3_aa: CASSYSARGRGETQYF
j_call: TRBJ2-5
d_call: TRBD1
clone_size: NA
v_call: TRBV6-5

cdr3_nt: TGTGCCAGCAGCCTAGCGGAACAGAGCGTGAATGGCTACACCTTC
cdr3_aa: CASSLAEQSVNGYTF
j_call: TRBJ1-2
d_call: NA
clone_size: few
v_call: TRBV7-3

cdr3_nt: TGCGCCAGCAGCTTGGCCGGTATAGTACAAGAGACCCAGTACTTC
cdr3_aa: CASSLAGIVQETQYF
j_call: TRBJ2-5
d_call: NA
clone_size: NA
v_call: TRBV5-1

cdr3_nt: TGTGCCAGCAGCGAGGACAGGGCAAGCCAGCCCCAGCATTTT
cdr3_aa: CASSEDRASQPQHF
j_call: TRBJ1-5
d_call: TRBD1
clone_size: NA
v_call: TRBV9

cdr3_nt: TGTGCCAGCAGCCAAGATAATGCAGGGGTTGAAAAACTGTTTTTT
cdr3_aa: CASSQDNAGVEKLFF
j_call: TRBJ1-4
d_call: NA
clone_size: NA
v_call: TRBV4-2

cdr3_nt: TGCGCCAGCAGCCCTCGGGGGAGTAGGAGCTCCTATAATTCACCCCTCCACTTT
cdr3_aa: CASSPRGSRSSYNSPLHF
j_call: TRBJ1-6
d_call: NA
clone_size: NA
v_call: TRBV5-1

cdr3_nt: TGCGCCAGCAGCTTGCTCCCCACCAGAGGGACAGGGGGCGAGGGCTCCTATAATTCACCCCTCCACTTT
cdr3_aa: CASSLLPTRGTGGEGSYNSPLHF
j_call: TRBJ1-6
d_call: TRBD1
clone_size: NA
v_call: TRBV5-1

cdr3_nt: TGTGCCAGCTCACCACTGGAAGCAGGGAACGGCGGCTACACCTTC
cdr3_aa: CASSPLEAGNGGYTF
j_call: TRBJ1-2
d_call: NA
clone_size: once
v_call: TRBV18

cdr3_nt: TGTGCCAGCATCGAGGGGATTGGGTGGGGACAGTCCTACGAGCAGTACTTC
cdr3_aa: CASIEGIGWGQSYEQYF
j_call: TRBJ2-7
d_call: TRBD1
clone_size: NA
v_call: TRBV2

cdr3_nt: TGTGCCAGCAGTGAATATTCGGCCCGTACTGCAGGGGGCAGGGAAAAACTGTTTTTT
cdr3_aa: CASSEYSARTAGGREKLFF
j_call: TRBJ1-4
d_call: TRBD1
clone_size: NA
v_call: TRBV6-1

cdr3_nt: TGTGCCAGCAGCGTAGGGGCGAGTGAAAAACTGTTTTTT
cdr3_aa: CASSVGASEKLFF
j_call: TRBJ1-4
d_call: NA
clone_size: NA
v_call: TRBV7-3

cdr3_nt: TGTGCCAGCAGTTCAGGGGGGAGTAGGGGCAATGAGCAGTTCTTC
cdr3_aa: CASSSGGSRGNEQFF
j_call: TRBJ2-1
d_call: NA
clone_size: NA
v_call: TRBV28

cdr3_nt: TGTGCCAGCAGTTTAGCTAGCGGGACCTACAATGAGCAGTTCTTC
cdr3_aa: CASSLASGTYNEQFF
j_call: TRBJ2-1
d_call: TRBD2
clone_size: NA
v_call: TRBV27

cdr3_nt: TGTGCCAGCAGTGAACTAGTACTAGCGGGTGTCTACGAGCAGTACTTC
cdr3_aa: CASSELVLAGVYEQYF
j_call: TRBJ2-7
d_call: TRBD2
clone_size: NA
v_call: TRBV2

cdr3_nt: TGCAGCGTCGATCACCAAACGCGGGGAGATACGCAGTATTTT
cdr3_aa: CSVDHQTRGDTQYF
j_call: TRBJ2-3
d_call: NA
clone_size: NA
v_call: TRBV29-1

cdr3_nt: TGTGCCATCAGACAGGGCGTAAATGAAAAACTGTTTTTT
cdr3_aa: CAIRQGVNEKLFF
j_call: TRBJ1-4
d_call: NA
clone_size: once
v_call: TRBV10-3

cdr3_nt: TGCGCCAGCAGCTTGGGACAGGGGGTTGTCTACGAGCAGTACTTC
cdr3_aa: CASSLGQGVVYEQYF
j_call: TRBJ2-7
d_call: TRBD1
clone_size: NA
v_call: TRBV5-1

cdr3_nt: TGTGCCAGCAGCCTAGTGGCAGGGCTAGAGACCCAGTACTTC
cdr3_aa: CASSLVAGLETQYF
j_call: TRBJ2-5
d_call: NA
clone_size: NA
v_call: TRBV5-5

cdr3_nt: TGTGCCAGCAGTCATACACACTCTGGGGCCAACGTCCTGACTTTC
cdr3_aa: CASSHTHSGANVLTF
j_call: TRBJ2-6
d_call: NA
clone_size: NA
v_call: TRBV6-2/TRBV6-3

cdr3_nt: TGTGCCAGCAGTGAAGCGCTTCGACAGAACAATGAGCAGTTCTTC
cdr3_aa: CASSEALRQNNEQFF
j_call: TRBJ2-1
d_call: NA
clone_size: NA
v_call: TRBV2

cdr3_nt: TGCGCCAGCAGCTTGACAGACAGGGGGCGCGGCAATGAGCAGTTCTTC
cdr3_aa: CASSLTDRGRGNEQFF
j_call: TRBJ2-1
d_call: TRBD1
clone_size: NA
v_call: TRBV5-1

cdr3_nt: TGTGCCAGCAGCTTGGGACTAGCGGTAGAGACCCAGTACTTC
cdr3_aa: CASSLGLAVETQYF
j_call: TRBJ2-5
d_call: TRBD2
clone_size: NA
v_call: TRBV5-6

cdr3_nt: TGTGCCAGCAACTCCCTCGTCGGGGAGCTGTTTTTT
cdr3_aa: CASNSLVGELFF
j_call: TRBJ2-2
d_call: NA
clone_size: once
v_call: TRBV28

cdr3_nt: TGTGCCGGGGGGGACAGGAACTATGGCTACACCTTC
cdr3_aa: CAGGDRNYGYTF
j_call: TRBJ1-2
d_call: TRBD1
clone_size: once
v_call: TRBV19

cdr3_nt: TGCGCCAGCAGCTTAAACGCAGGGGATGAGCAGTTCTTC
cdr3_aa: CASSLNAGDEQFF
j_call: TRBJ2-1
d_call: NA
clone_size: NA
v_call: TRBV5-1

cdr3_nt: TGTGCCACCAGTGATCCTTTTGGCGACGAGGCTAACGGCTACACCTTC
cdr3_aa: CATSDPFGDEANGYTF
j_call: TRBJ1-2
d_call: NA
clone_size: once
v_call: TRBV24-1

cdr3_nt: TGTGCCAGCAGCGCTCAAGACAGGGGGCAGAATTCACCCCTCCACTTT
cdr3_aa: CASSAQDRGQNSPLHF
j_call: TRBJ1-6
d_call: TRBD1
clone_size: NA
v_call: TRBV7-9

cdr3_nt: TGCGCCAACCCGGGCTTGGACAGGGGGTACGAGCAGTACTTC
cdr3_aa: CANPGLDRGYEQYF
j_call: TRBJ2-7
d_call: TRBD1
clone_size: NA
v_call: TRBV10-1

cdr3_nt: TGTGCCAGCATCACTAGCGGGAGCTCCTACGAGCAGTACTTC
cdr3_aa: CASITSGSSYEQYF
j_call: TRBJ2-7
d_call: TRBD2
clone_size: once
v_call: TRBV28

cdr3_nt: TGTGCCAGCAGCTTTACAGGGTCTTATGGCTACACCTTC
cdr3_aa: CASSFTGSYGYTF
j_call: TRBJ1-2
d_call: NA
clone_size: NA
v_call: TRBV11-2

cdr3_nt: TGTGCCAGTTCGGACGGGGAGAACACTGAAGCTTTCTTT
cdr3_aa: CASSDGENTEAFF
j_call: TRBJ1-1
d_call: NA
clone_size: NA
v_call: TRBV6-5

cdr3_nt: TGTGCCAGCAGTATGACAGGCCACTATGGCTACACCTTC
cdr3_aa: CASSMTGHYGYTF
j_call: TRBJ1-2
d_call: NA
clone_size: once
v_call: TRBV25-1

cdr3_nt: TGTGCCAGCAGTATTAGAGGGCGAACTGAAGCTTTCTTT
cdr3_aa: CASSIRGRTEAFF
j_call: TRBJ1-1
d_call: NA
clone_size: NA
v_call: TRBV27

cdr3_nt: TGTGCCAGCAGCTTAGCCGTTGAGGGCGGCGGGGAGCTGTTTTTT
cdr3_aa: CASSLAVEGGGELFF
j_call: TRBJ2-2
d_call: NA
clone_size: NA
v_call: TRBV7-2

cdr3_nt: TGTGCCAGCAGCTACGTGCCAGGGGGTGGCTATGGCTACACCTTC
cdr3_aa: CASSYVPGGGYGYTF
j_call: TRBJ1-2
d_call: TRBD1
clone_size: NA
v_call: TRBV6-5

cdr3_nt: TGTGCCAGCAGTTTTGGCAGGGCCTCCTCCTACGAGCAGTACTTC
cdr3_aa: CASSFGRASSYEQYF
j_call: TRBJ2-7
d_call: NA
clone_size: NA
v_call: TRBV28

cdr3_nt: TGTGCCAGTACCCCTCCGACAGGGAGGCATGGCTACACCTTC
cdr3_aa: CASTPPTGRHGYTF
j_call: TRBJ1-2
d_call: TRBD1
clone_size: NA
v_call: TRBV19

cdr3_nt: TGTGCCAGTGAGTCACAGGGATTCACTGAAGCTTTCTTT
cdr3_aa: CASESQGFTEAFF
j_call: TRBJ1-1
d_call: NA
clone_size: NA
v_call: TRBV19

cdr3_nt: TGTGCCAGCAGTTTAAACGCAGGGCTGAACACTGAAGCTTTCTTT
cdr3_aa: CASSLNAGLNTEAFF
j_call: TRBJ1-1
d_call: NA
clone_size: NA
v_call: TRBV28

cdr3_nt: TGTGCCAGCGGGCCCGAATTGGCGGGTCGAGAGACCCAGTACTTC
cdr3_aa: CASGPELAGRETQYF
j_call: TRBJ2-5
d_call: NA
clone_size: NA
v_call: TRBV11-2